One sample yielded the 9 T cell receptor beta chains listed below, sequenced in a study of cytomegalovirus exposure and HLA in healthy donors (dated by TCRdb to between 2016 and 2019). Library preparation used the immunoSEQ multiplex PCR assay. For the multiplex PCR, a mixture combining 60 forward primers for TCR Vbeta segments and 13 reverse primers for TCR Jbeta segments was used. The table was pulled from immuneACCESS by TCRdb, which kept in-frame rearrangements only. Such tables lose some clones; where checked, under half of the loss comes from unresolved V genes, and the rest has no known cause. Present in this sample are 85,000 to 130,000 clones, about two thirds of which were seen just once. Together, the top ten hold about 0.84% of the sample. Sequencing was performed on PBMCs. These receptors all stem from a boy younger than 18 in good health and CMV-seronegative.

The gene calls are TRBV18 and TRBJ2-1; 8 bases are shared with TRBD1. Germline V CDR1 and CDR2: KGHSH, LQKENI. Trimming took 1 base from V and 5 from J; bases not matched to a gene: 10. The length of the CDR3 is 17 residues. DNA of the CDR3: TGTGCCAGCTCACCACGGCGTCTCACAGGGGGAAACAATGAGCAGTTCTTC. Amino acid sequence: CASSPRRLTGGNNEQFF.

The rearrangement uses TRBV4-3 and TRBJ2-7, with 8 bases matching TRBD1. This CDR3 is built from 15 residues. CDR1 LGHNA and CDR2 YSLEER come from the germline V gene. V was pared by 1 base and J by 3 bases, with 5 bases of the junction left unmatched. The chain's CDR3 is CASSQGGTGFYEQYF. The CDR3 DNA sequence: TGCGCCAGCAGCCAAGGCGGGACAGGTTTCTACGAGCAGTACTTC.

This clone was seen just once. The CDR3 bases are TGTGCCAGCAGCTTAGACTTGCAGCCCCAGCATTTT. Residues: CASSLDLQPQHF. The V call is TRBV7-2, the J call TRBJ1-5; no reliable D call. The germline V gene encodes CDR1 SGHTA and CDR2 FQGNSA. V was clipped by 1 base and J by 7 bases, with 5 bases between them. The CDR3 is 12 amino acids.

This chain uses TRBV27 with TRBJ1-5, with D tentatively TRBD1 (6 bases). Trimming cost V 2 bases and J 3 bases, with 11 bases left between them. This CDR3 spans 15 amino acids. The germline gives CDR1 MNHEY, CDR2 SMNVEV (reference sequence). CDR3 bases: TGTGCCAGCAGTTTACGGGGGGGGGCCAATCAGCCCCAGCATTTT. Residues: CASSLRGGANQPQHF.

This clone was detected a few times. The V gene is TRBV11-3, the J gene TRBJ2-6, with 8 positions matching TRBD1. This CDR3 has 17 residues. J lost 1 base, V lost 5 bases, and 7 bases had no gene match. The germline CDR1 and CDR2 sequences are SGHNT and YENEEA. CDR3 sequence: CASSIGQGGSGANVLTF. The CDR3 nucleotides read TGTGCCAGCAGCATAGGACAGGGTGGGTCTGGGGCCAACGTCCTGACTTTC.

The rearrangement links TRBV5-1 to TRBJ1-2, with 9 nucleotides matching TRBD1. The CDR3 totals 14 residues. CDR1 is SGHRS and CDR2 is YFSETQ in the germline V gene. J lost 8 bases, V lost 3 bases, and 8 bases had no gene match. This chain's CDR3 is CASSWGQGVGGYTF. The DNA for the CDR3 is TGCGCCAGCAGCTGGGGACAGGGTGTGGGAGGCTACACCTTC.

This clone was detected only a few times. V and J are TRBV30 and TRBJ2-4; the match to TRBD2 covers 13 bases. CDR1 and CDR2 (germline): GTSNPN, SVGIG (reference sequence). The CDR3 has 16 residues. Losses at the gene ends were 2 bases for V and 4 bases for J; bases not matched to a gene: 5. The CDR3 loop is CAWSLQTSGGKNIQYF. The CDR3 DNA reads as TGTGCCTGGAGTCTTCAGACTAGCGGGGGGAAAAACATTCAGTACTTC.

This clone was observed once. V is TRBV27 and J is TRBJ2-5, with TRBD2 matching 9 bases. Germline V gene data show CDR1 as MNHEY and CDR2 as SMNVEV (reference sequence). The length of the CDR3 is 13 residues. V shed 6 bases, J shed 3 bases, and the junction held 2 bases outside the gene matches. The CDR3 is CASRTSGKETQYF. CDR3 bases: TGTGCCAGCAGGACTAGCGGCAAAGAGACCCAGTACTTC.

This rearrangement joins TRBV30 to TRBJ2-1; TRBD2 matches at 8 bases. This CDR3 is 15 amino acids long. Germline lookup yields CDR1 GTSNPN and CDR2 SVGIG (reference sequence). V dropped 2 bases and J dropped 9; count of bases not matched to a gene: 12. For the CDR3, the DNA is TGTGCCTGGAGTACAGTCAGCGGGAGAGGGGGTGAGCAGTTCTTC. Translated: CAWSTVSGRGGEQFF.